This entry concerns a single T cell receptor beta chain. Its specificity is unknown. CDR1 is SGHTA, CDR2 FQGTGA, per germline. The CDR3 is made up of 13 amino acids. V gave up 8 bases and J gave up 3 bases, with 13 bases separating them. The data were obtained in a study of OX40 agonist ivuxolimab in advanced cancers. Looking at the study overall: The mean age was approximately 60 years, ranging from 23 to 79, with around four fifths of participants male. Anti-PD-1, anti-PD-L1 or anti-CTLA-4 therapy given earlier was allowed, and roughly 40% had some. Study-wide results and caveats: Clonal expansion by week 6 occurred in CD4+ and CD8+ blood T cells (at 0.1 to 3.0 mg/kg).

Sequenced by immunoSEQ multiplex PCR; TCRdb stores in-frame clones only, minus some. The sample lists over 55,000 clones; under 95% were seen once. Sequenced material: CD4+ or CD8+ T cells sorted from blood, taken in a trial of the OX40 agonist ivuxolimab. The clonotype was recovered from an adult with an advanced solid tumor such as melanoma, head and neck, liver or kidney cancer. The rearrangement links TRBV7-3 to TRBJ1-2; D ambiguous. The CDR3: CASSRGQDYGYTF. For the CDR3, the DNA is TGTGCCAGCTCTCGTGGGCAGGACTATGGCTACACCTTC.